Listed here is a single T cell receptor beta chain. Antigen unknown. The record originates from a study of human T cells and chemical hapten exposure. Study-level results: A positive correlation with patch test score was found for PT1 expanded TCR counts.

Documented time point: patch test 1, 2 weeks after DPC sensitization. Treatment indicated: therapeutic diphenylcyclopropenone sensitization with weekly scalp DPC. This CDR3 contains 14 residues. Trimming shortened V by 6 bases and J by 0 bases, and 10 bases separated the two germline ends. The germline gives CDR1 SGHRS, CDR2 YFSETQ. The study used a library that attached unique molecular identifiers to individual cDNA molecules. TCRdb processed the RACE reads anew with MiXCR; each CDR3 protein has one entry. Of 180,000 or so distinct CDR3 sequences listed, 20% to 25% are singletons. The rearrangement joins TRBV5-1 to TRBJ1-3, with D uncertain. The sequence derives from a woman aged 45-59 years with alopecia areata. Some clones in this sample may be carry-over from other donors' samples. Sequenced here: whole blood, sampled in connection with sensitization to the hapten diphenylcyclopropenone (DPC). The DNA for the CDR3 is TGCGCCAGCACGAATTCTCTCTCTGGAAACACCATATATTTT. Translated: CASTNSLSGNTIYF.